The 18 T cell receptor beta chains presented below share a single source sample, sequenced in a study of shared clonotypes between healthy human individuals. Sequencing was performed with immunoSEQ multiplex PCR; in TCRdb, only in-frame clones are kept and a portion is missing. The data contain over a million clones, more than 95% of them singletons. Sequenced: naive CD4+ T cells sorted from blood. Subset here: CD45RA+ positively selected. These TCRs come from a man aged 25-45 years in good health.

The rearrangement links TRBV11-3 to TRBJ2-7; 7 bases are shared with TRBD1. The CDR3 consists of 15 residues. V was clipped by 5 bases and J by 5 bases; unmatched bases: 12. Germline V lookup: CDR1 SGHNT, CDR2 YENEEA. The CDR3 nucleotides read TGTGCCAGCAGCCCAGGGGGTAAAGGGCCCAACGAGCAGTACTTC. This translates into CASSPGGKGPNEQYF.

The CDR3 nucleotides are TGTGCCAGCAGCTTAGGGGACAGGGAGGTCAATGAGCAGTTCTTC. Translation gives CASSLGDREVNEQFF. V usage is TRBV7-9 and J usage is TRBJ2-1; 9 positions match TRBD1. The CDR3 extends over 15 amino acids. The V segment lost 1 base and the J segment 6 bases; nucleotides outside the gene matches: 4. The V gene's germline CDR1 is SEHNR and CDR2 FQNEAQ (reference sequence).

This chain joins TRBV27 and TRBJ1-5; 8 bases are a match to TRBD1. This CDR3 has 16 amino acids. Germline CDR1 reads MNHEY; CDR2 reads SMNVEV (reference sequence). V shed 6 bases, J shed 0 bases, and the junction held 7 bases outside the gene matches. In DNA form, the CDR3 reads TGTGCCAGCAGCCAAGCCCAGGGGGCTAGCAATCAGCCCCAGCATTTT. Residues: CASSQAQGASNQPQHF.

This sequence joins TRBV7-5 and TRBJ1-5; the table's D call TRBD1 went unverified against the DNA. TRBV7-5 is labeled a pseudogene. The CDR3 runs 16 residues. The CDR3 protein is CVRSERQDRDDQPQHF. CDR3 nucleotide sequence: TGTGTCAGAAGCGAGCGACAGGACAGGGATGATCAGCCCCAGCATTTT.

CDR3 coding DNA: TGTGCCAGCAGCCATACCCTTAGGGGGCGGTTGTGGCAAGAGACCCAGTACTTC. Translation: CASSHTLRGRLWQETQYF. The chain recombines TRBV7-2 with TRBJ2-5; 7 bases are shared with TRBD1. The germline V gene has CDR1 SGHTA and CDR2 FQGNSA. This CDR3 has 18 residues. The V and J ends lost 5 bases and 2 bases, in that order; junction bases with no gene match: 17.

The V gene is TRBV11-2, the J gene TRBJ2-1, with TRBD2 matching over 7 bases. The CDR3 spans 13 residues. CDR1 and CDR2 (germline): SGHAT, FQNNGV. Trimming removed 5 bases from V and 10 bases from J; junction bases left unmatched: 8. In DNA form, the CDR3 reads TGTGCCAGCAGCCGAGGGAGGGAAGGCGAGCAGTTCTTC. Its protein product is CASSRGREGEQFF.

This clone showed up just once. Other nucleotide sequences from this sample produce the same CDR3. The chain carries TRBV6-1 and TRBJ1-5; D might be TRBD1 (6 bases). Between the trimmed V and J ends, which lost 5 bases and 7 bases, there was a span of 12 bases. This CDR3 contains 13 residues. From germline, CDR1 is MNHNS and CDR2 SASEGT. The CDR3: CASSTRGGQPQHF. For the CDR3, the DNA is TGTGCCAGCAGTACCCGAGGGGGACAGCCCCAGCATTTT.

The chain joins TRBV5-1 to TRBJ1-1; TRBD1 agrees at 7 bases. CDR1 is SGHRS and CDR2 is YFSETQ in the germline V gene. The ends lost 0 bases at V and 7 bases at J; junction bases unmatched: 12. This CDR3 is 16 amino acids long. In DNA, the CDR3 is TGCGCCAGCAGCTTGGGGGCCGGGGACAGAGGAATTGAAGCTTTCTTT. It encodes CASSLGAGDRGIEAFF. Full variable domain (rest looked up from reference TRBV5-1 and TRBJ1-1): KAGVTQTPRYLIKTRGQQVTLSCSPISGHRSVSWYQQTPGQGLQFLFEYFSETQRNKGNFPGRFSGRQFSNSRSEMNVSTLELGDSALYLCASSLGAGDRGIEAFFGQGTRLTVV.

The CDR3 here is CASMASGASGANVLTF. The CDR3 nucleotides read TGTGCCAGCATGGCTAGCGGAGCCTCTGGGGCCAACGTCCTGACTTTC. The chain joins TRBV2 to TRBJ2-6; 7 nucleotides line up with TRBD2. The CDR3 has 16 amino acids. CDR1 and CDR2 from the germline V gene are SNHLY and FYNNEI. V trimming: 7 bases; J trimming: 0 bases; junction bases outside the gene matches: 6.

The V gene is TRBV5-6, the J gene TRBJ2-3; the D gene is possibly TRBD2 (6 bases). Germline-derived CDR1 and CDR2 are SGHDT and YYEEEE. The V end was cut by 1 base, the J end by 1 base, with 7 bases between. The CDR3 has 14 residues. The CDR3 sequence is CASSLLAGTDTQYF. Written as DNA, the CDR3 is TGTGCCAGCAGCTTGTTAGCGGGCACAGATACGCAGTATTTT.

The rearrangement links TRBV15 to TRBJ1-4; tentatively, D is TRBD1 (5 bases). With 6 bases removed from V and 4 bases from J, the gap between germline ends came to 12 bases. This CDR3 spans 14 amino acids. Germline CDR1 LNHNV, CDR2 YYDKDF (reference sequence). DNA of the CDR3: TGTGCCACCAGGATGACAGAAGTTAATGAAAAACTGTTTTTT. Translating it yields CATRMTEVNEKLFF.

The count of this clone is one. J is TRBJ1-5 and V is TRBV28; D is possibly TRBD1 (6 bases). V shed 5 bases and J shed 9 bases, with 17 bases lying between them. The germline gives CDR1 MDHEN, CDR2 SYDVKM. The CDR3 is 14 residues long. CDR3 sequence (DNA): TGTGCCAGCAGTCCCCCGGGACAAAAGTTGCCCCAGCATTTT. Translating gives CASSPPGQKLPQHF.

The rearrangement links TRBV14 to TRBJ2-3; the D is unclear. V lost 1 base and J lost 1, with 12 bases in between. The V gene's germline CDR1 is SGHDN and CDR2 FVKESK. This CDR3 region has 16 residues. The CDR3 region is CASSQGSLLGTDTQYF. The CDR3 nucleotides read TGTGCCAGCAGCCAAGGGAGCTTACTCGGCACAGATACGCAGTATTTT.

The gene calls are TRBV6-1 and TRBJ1-5; D is undetermined. Germline V gene sequence: CDR1 MNHNS, CDR2 SASEGT. The V end lost 1 base, the J end lost 3 bases, and 13 bases lay between the germline ends. This CDR3 has 16 residues. CDR3 sequence (DNA): TGTGCCAGCAGTGAAGGCCGCGTGAGGAACAATCAGCCCCAGCATTTT. It specifies CASSEGRVRNNQPQHF.

This sequence joins TRBV18 and TRBJ1-3, with TRBD1 identical over 11 bases. The CDR3 runs 18 residues. V trimming: 4 bases; J trimming: 4 bases; junction bases outside the gene matches: 12. Germline lookup yields CDR1 KGHSH and CDR2 LQKENI. CDR3 residues: CASSRTGQGVTAGNTIYF. The CDR3 DNA reads TGTGCCAGCTCACGAACGGGACAGGGGGTAACCGCGGGAAACACCATATATTTT. The complete variable domain, with remaining parts taken from reference TRBV18 and TRBJ1-3, reads NAGVMQNPRHLVRRRGQEARLRCSPMKGHSHVYWYRQLPEEGLKFMVYLQKENIIDESGMPKERFSAEFPKEGPSILRIQQVVRGDSAAYFCASSRTGQGVTAGNTIYFGEGSWLTVV.

The J gene is TRBJ2-2, the V gene TRBV10-1; D may be TRBD2 (6 bases). CDR1 is WNHNN, CDR2 SYGVQD, per germline (reference sequence). With 5 bases removed from V and 1 base from J, the gap between germline ends came to 8 bases. This CDR3 contains 14 residues. CDR3: CASSRDLNTGELFF. CDR3 in DNA: TGCGCCAGCAGTCGGGACTTGAACACCGGGGAGCTGTTTTTT.

The J gene is TRBJ2-2, the V gene TRBV19; no clear D gene. The CDR3 covers 14 residues. Looked up from germline, CDR1 is LNHDA and CDR2 is SQIVND (reference sequence). Trimming removed 6 bases at V and 1 base at J, with 9 bases between. CDR3 coding DNA: TGTGCCAGTAGCCCTGACGGGAACACCGGGGAGCTGTTTTTT. As protein: CASSPDGNTGELFF.

The table lists this clone with a count of one. The chain joins TRBV5-1 to TRBJ1-1; TRBD1 might be the D (5 bases). Trimming took off 0 bases at V and 1 base at J, with 16 bases between the two ends. From germline, CDR1 is SGHRS and CDR2 YFSETQ. This CDR3 region has 17 residues. This CDR3 is CASSLAPGSGANTEAFF. The CDR3 bases are TGCGCCAGCAGCTTGGCCCCAGGATCTGGGGCGAACACTGAAGCTTTCTTT.